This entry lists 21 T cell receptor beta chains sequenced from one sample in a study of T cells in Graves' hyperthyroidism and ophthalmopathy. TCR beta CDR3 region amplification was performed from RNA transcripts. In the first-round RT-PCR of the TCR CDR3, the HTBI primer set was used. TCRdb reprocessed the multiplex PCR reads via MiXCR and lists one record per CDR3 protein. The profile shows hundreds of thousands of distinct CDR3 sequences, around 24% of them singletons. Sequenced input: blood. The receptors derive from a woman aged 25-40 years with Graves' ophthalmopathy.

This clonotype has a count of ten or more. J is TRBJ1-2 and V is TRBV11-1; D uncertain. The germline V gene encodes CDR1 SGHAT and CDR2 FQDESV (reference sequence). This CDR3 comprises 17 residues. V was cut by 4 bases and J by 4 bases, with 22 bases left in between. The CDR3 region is CASSWTRTLGRSYGYTF. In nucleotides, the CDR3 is TGTGCCAGCAGCTGGACGAGGACGCTCGGACGGAGCTATGGCTACACCTTC.

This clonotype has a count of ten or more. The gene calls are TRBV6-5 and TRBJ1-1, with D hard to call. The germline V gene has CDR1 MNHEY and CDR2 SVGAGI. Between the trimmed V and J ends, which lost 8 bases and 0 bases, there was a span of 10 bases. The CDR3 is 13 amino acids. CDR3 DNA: TGTGCCAGCGGCCAGACGGTGAACACTGAAGCTTTCTTT. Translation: CASGQTVNTEAFF.

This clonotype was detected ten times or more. CDR3 in DNA: TGTGCCAGCAGGGGGACAGATCCTAACTATGGCTACACCTTC. It codes for CASRGTDPNYGYTF. The chain joins TRBV28 to TRBJ1-2; the match to TRBD1 covers 7 bases. The CDR3 has 14 amino acids. Germline CDR1 reads MDHEN; CDR2 reads SYDVKM. With V trimmed by 6 bases and J by 0 bases, 4 bases remained unmatched.

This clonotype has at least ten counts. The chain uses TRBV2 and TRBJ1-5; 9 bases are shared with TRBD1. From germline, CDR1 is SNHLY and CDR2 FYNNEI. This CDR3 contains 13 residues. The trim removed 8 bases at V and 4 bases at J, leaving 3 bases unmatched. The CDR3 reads CASGTGQNQPQHF. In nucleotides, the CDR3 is TGTGCCAGCGGGACAGGGCAGAATCAGCCCCAGCATTTT.

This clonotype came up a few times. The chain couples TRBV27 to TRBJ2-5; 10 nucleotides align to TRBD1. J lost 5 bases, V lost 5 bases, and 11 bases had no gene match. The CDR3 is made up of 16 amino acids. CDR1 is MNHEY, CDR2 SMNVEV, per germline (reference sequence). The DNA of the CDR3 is TGTGCCAGCAGTCCCTGGACAGGGGGGTCCGTGGAGACCCAGTACTTC. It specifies CASSPWTGGSVETQYF.

The chain's CDR3 is CSARLDREGYTF. CDR3 sequence (DNA): TGCAGTGCTAGATTAGACAGGGAGGGCTACACCTTC. The chain is built from TRBV20-1 and TRBJ1-2; TRBD1 aligns across 7 bases. With 2 bases clipped from V and 8 bases from J, the junction kept 5 bases outside the gene matches. Germline V gene data show CDR1 as DFQATT and CDR2 as SNEGSKA (reference sequence). This CDR3 comprises 12 residues.

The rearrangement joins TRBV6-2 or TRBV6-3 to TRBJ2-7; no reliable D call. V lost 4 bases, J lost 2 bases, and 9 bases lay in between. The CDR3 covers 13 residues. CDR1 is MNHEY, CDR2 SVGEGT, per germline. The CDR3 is CASSFRATYEQYF. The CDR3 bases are TGTGCCAGCAGTTTCCGGGCCACCTACGAGCAGTACTTC.

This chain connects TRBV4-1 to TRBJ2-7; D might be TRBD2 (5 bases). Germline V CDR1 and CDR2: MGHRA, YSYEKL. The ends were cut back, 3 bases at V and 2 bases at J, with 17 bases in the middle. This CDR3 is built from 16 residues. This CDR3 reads CASSQTSATTTYEQYF. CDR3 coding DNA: TGCGCCAGCAGCCAGACCTCCGCGACTACCACCTACGAGCAGTACTTC.

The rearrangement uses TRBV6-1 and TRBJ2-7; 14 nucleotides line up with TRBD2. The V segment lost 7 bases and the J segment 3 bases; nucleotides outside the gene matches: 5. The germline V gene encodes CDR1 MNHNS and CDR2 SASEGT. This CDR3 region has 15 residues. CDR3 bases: TGTGCCAGCACTCCTGGGACTAGCGGGAGCTACGAGCAGTACTTC. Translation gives CASTPGTSGSYEQYF.

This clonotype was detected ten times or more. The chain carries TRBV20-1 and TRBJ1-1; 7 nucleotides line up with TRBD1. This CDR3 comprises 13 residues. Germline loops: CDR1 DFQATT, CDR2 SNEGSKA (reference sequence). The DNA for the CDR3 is TGCAGCGGGGCGGTCTCAGGGGGCACTGAAGCTTTCTTT. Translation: CSGAVSGGTEAFF.

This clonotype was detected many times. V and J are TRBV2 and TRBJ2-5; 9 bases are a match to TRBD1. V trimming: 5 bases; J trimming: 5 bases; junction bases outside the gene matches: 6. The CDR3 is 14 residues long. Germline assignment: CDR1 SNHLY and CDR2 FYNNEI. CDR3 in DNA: TGTGCCAGCAGTCCGGACAGGGGAAAGGAGACCCAGTACTTC. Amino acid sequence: CASSPDRGKETQYF.

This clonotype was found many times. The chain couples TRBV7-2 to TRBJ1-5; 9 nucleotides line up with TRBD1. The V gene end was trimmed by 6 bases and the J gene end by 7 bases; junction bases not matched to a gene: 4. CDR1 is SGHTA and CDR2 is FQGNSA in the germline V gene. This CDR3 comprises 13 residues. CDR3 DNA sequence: TGTGCCAGCAGTAGACAGGGGGGGCAGCCCCAGCATTTT. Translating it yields CASSRQGGQPQHF.

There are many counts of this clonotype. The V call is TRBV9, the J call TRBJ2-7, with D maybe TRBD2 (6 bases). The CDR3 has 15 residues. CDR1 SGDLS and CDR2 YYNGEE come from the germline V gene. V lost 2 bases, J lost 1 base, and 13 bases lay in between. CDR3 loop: CASSVGGLGSYEQYF. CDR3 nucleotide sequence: TGTGCCAGCAGCGTCGGAGGGCTAGGGTCCTACGAGCAGTACTTC.

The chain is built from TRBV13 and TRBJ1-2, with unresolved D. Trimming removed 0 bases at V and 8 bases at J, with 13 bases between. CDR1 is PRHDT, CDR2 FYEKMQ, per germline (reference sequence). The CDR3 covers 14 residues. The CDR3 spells CASSLGTDGGGYTF. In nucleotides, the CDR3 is TGTGCCAGCAGCTTAGGGACCGACGGAGGAGGCTACACCTTC.

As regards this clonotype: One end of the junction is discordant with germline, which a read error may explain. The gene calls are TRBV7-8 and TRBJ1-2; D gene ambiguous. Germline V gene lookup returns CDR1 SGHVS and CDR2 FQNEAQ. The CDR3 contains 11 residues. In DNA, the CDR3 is TGTACCAGCAGCCCAGGCTATGGCTACACCTTC. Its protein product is CTSSPGYGYTF.

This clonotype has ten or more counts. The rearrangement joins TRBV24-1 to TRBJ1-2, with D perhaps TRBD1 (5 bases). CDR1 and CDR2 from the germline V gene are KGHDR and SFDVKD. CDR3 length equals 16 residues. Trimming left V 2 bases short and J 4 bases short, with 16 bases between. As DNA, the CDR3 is TGTGCCACCAGTGATTCCTCCAAGACAGAAATCTATGGCTACACCTTC. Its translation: CATSDSSKTEIYGYTF.

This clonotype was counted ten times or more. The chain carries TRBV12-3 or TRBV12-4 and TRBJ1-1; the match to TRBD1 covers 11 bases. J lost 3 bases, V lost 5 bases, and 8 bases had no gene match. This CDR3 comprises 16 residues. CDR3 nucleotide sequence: TGTGCCAGCAGTACCTCGGACAGGGGGCTTGACACTGAAGCTTTCTTT. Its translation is CASSTSDRGLDTEAFF.

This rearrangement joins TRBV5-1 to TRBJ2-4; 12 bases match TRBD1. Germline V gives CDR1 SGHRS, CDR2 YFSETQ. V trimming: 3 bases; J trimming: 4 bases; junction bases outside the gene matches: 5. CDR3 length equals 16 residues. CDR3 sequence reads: CASSSRDRGRKNIQYF. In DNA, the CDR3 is TGCGCCAGCAGCTCCCGGGACAGGGGGCGAAAAAACATTCAGTACTTC.

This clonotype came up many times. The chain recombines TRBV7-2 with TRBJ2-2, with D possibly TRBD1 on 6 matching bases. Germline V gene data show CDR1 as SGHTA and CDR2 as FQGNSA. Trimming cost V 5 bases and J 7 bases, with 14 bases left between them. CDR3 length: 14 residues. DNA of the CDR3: TGTGCCAGCAGCCCCTCGACAGGCCGCGGGGAGCTGTTTTTT. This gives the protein CASSPSTGRGELFF.

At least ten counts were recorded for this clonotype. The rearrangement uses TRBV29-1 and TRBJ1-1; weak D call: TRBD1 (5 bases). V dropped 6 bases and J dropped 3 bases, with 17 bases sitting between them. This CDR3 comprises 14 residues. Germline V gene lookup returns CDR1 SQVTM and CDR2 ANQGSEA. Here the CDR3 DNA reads TGCAGCGTCGTTACTCCCGGGACCCACACTGAAGCTTTCTTT. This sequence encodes CSVVTPGTHTEAFF.

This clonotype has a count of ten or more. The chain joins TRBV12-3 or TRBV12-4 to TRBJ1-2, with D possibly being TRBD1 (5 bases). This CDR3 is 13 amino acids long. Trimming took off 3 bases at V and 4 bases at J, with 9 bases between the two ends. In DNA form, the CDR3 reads TGTGCCAGCAGTTTTCAGGGCCTCTATGGCTACACCTTC. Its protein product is CASSFQGLYGYTF.